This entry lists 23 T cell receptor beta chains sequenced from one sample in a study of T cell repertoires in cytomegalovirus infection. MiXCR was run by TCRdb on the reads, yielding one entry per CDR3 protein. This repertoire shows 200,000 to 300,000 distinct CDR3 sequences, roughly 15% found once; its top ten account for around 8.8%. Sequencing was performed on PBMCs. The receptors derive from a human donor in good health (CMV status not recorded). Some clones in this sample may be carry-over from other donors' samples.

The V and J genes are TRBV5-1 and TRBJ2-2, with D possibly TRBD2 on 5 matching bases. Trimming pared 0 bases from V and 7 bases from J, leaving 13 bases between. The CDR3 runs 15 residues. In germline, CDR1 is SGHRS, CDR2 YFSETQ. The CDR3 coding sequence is TGCGCCAGCAGCTTGGACGGCCGCGAGGGCGGGGAGCTGTTTTTT. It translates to CASSLDGREGGELFF.

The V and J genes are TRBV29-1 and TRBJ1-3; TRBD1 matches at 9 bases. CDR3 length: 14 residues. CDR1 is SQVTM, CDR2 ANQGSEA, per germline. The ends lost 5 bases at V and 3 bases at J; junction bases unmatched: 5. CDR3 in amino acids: CSVKDRGHGNTIYF. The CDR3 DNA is TGCAGCGTTAAGGACAGGGGACATGGAAACACCATATATTTT.

The CDR3 DNA reads as TGCGCCAGCAGCCCGCAAGGCGGGAGGACATACGAGCAGTACTTC. Translation gives CASSPQGGRTYEQYF. This rearrangement joins TRBV4-1 to TRBJ2-7; 8 positions match TRBD2. V lost 4 bases, J lost 4 bases, and 9 bases stayed unmatched. This CDR3 has 15 residues. Germline CDR1 is MGHRA and CDR2 is YSYEKL.

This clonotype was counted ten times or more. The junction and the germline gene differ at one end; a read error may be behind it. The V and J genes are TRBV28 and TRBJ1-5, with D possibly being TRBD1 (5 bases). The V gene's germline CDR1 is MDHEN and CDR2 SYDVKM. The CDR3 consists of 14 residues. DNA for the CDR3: TGTGCCAGCAGCCACCGGGGGGATAATCGGCCCCAGCATTTT. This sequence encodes CASSHRGDNRPQHF.

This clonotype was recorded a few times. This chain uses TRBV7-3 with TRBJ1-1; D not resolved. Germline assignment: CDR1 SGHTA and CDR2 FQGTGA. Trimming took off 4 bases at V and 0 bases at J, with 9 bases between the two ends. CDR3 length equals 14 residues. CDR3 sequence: CASSSSHLNTEAFF. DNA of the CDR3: TGTGCCAGCAGCTCCTCCCATTTGAACACTGAAGCTTTCTTT.

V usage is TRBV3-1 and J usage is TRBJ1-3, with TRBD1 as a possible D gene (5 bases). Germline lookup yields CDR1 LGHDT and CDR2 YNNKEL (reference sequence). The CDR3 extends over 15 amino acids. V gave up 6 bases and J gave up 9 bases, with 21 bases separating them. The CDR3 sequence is CASSPGRDPGLTIYF. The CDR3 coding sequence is TGTGCCAGCAGTCCGGGACGCGATCCCGGCCTCACCATATATTTT.

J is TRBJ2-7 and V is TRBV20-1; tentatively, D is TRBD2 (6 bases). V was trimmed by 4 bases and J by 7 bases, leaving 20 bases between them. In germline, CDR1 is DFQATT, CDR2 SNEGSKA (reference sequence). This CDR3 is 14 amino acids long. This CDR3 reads CSATLLAALGEQYF. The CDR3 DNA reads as TGCAGTGCTACCCTACTAGCAGCCCTGGGGGAGCAGTACTTC.

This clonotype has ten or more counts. The CDR3 DNA sequence: TGTGCCAGCAACCTAAGGTGGGGTGAAAAACTGTTTTTT. This codes for CASNLRWGEKLFF. The rearrangement links TRBV7-9 to TRBJ1-4; D is unclear. The CDR3 is 13 amino acids. V shed 7 bases and J shed 7 bases, with 13 bases lying between them. Germline V gives CDR1 SEHNR, CDR2 FQNEAQ (reference sequence).

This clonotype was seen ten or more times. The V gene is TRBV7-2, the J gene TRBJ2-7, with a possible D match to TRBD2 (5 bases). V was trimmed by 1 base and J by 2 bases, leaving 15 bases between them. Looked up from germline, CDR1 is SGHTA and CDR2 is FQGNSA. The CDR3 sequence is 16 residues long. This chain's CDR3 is CASSLDPPGLTYEQYF. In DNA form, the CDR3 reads TGTGCCAGCAGCTTAGACCCCCCGGGGTTAACCTACGAGCAGTACTTC.

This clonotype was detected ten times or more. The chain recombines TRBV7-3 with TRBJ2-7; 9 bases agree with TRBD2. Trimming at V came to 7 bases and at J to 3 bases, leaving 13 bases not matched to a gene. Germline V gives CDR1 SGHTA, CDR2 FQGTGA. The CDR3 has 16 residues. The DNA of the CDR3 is TGTGCCAGCACCGTCGCGACTAGCGGAGCGTTCTACGAGCAGTACTTC. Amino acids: CASTVATSGAFYEQYF.

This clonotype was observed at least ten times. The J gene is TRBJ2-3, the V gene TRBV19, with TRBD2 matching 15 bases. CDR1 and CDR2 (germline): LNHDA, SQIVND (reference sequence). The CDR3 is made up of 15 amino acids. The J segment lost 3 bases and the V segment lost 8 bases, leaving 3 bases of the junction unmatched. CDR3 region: CASQGLAGGTDTQYF. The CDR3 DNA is TGTGCCAGTCAGGGACTAGCGGGAGGAACAGATACGCAGTATTTT.

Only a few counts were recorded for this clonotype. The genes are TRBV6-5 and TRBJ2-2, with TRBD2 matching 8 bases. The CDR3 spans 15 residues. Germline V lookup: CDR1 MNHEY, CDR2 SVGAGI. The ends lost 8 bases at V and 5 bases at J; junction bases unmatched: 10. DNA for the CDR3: TGTGCCAGCTGGACGGGAGGGCCAGGTACCGGGGAGCTGTTTTTT. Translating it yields CASWTGGPGTGELFF.

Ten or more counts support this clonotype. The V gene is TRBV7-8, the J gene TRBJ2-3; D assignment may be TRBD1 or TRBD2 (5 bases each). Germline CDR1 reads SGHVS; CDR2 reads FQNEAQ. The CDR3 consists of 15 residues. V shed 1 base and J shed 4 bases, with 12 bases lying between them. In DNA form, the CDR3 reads TGTGCCAGCAGCTTAGTATCCGGGGCAGCAGATACGCAGTATTTT. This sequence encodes CASSLVSGAADTQYF.

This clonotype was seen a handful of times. The CDR3 DNA sequence: TGCAGCGTTAGCGGGAGGGCCTTAGATACGCAGTATTTT. Its protein is CSVSGRALDTQYF. The V and J genes are TRBV29-1 and TRBJ2-3; 10 bases fit TRBD2. The CDR3 length is 13 residues. Trimming cost V 5 bases and J 5 bases; bases outside gene matches: 4. Germline CDR1 and CDR2: SQVTM and ANQGSEA.

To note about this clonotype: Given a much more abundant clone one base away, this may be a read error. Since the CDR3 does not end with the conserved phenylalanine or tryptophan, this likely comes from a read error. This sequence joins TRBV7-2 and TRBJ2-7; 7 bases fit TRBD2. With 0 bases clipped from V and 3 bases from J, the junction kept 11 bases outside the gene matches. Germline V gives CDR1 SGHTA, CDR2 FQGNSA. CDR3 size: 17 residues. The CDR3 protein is CASSLAVRERFSYEQYL. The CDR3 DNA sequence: TGTGCCAGCAGCTTAGCGGTGCGGGAGCGTTTCAGCTACGAGCAGTACTTA.

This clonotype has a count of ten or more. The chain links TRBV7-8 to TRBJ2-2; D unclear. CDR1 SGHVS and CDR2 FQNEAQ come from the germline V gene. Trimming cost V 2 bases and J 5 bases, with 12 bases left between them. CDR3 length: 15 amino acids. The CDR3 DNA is TGTGCCAGCAGCTTATTCGAGACCGGGACCGGGGAGCTGTTTTTT. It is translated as CASSLFETGTGELFF.

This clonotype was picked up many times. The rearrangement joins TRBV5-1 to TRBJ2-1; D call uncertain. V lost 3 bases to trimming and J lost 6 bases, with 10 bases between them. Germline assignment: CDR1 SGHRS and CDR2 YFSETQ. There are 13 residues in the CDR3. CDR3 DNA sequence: TGCGCCAGCAGCTCTCAGGTTTTCAATGAGCAGTTCTTC. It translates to CASSSQVFNEQFF.

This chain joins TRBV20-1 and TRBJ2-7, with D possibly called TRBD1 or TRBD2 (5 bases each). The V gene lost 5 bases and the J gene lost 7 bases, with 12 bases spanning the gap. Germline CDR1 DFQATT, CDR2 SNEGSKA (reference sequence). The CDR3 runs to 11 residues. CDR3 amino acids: CSAEGTGEQYF. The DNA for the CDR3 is TGCAGTGCTGAGGGGACCGGGGAGCAGTACTTC.

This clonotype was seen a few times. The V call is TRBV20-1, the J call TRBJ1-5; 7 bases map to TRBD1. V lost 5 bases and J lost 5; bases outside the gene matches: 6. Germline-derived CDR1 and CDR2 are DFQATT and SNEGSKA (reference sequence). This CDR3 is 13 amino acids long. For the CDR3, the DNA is TGCAGTGCTCAGACAGGGCGGGATCAGCCCCAGCATTTT. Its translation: CSAQTGRDQPQHF.

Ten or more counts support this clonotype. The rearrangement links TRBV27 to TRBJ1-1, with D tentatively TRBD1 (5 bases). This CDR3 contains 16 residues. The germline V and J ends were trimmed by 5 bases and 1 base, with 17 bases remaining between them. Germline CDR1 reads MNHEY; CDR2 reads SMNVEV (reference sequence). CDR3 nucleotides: TGTGCCAGCAGTAACTGGGACTTCCGGACGAACACTGAAGCTTTCTTT. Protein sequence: CASSNWDFRTNTEAFF.

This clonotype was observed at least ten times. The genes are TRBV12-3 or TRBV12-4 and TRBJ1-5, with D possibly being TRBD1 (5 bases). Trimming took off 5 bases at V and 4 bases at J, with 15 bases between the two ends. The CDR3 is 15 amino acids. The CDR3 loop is CASSRGGAGNQPQHF. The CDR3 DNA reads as TGTGCCAGCAGTCGGGGGGGTGCTGGGAATCAGCCCCAGCATTTT.

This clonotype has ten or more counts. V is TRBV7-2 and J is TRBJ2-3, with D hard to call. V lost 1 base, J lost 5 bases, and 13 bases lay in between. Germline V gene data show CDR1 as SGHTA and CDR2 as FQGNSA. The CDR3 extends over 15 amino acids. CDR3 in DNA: TGTGCCAGCAGCTTAGAGGGAACAGCCCGAGATACGCAGTATTTT. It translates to CASSLEGTARDTQYF.

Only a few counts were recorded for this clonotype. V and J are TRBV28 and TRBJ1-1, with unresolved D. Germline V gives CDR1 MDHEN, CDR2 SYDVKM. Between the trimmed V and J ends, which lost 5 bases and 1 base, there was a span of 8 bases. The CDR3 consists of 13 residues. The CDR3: CASSPLENTEAFF. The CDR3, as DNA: TGTGCCAGCAGTCCCCTGGAGAACACTGAAGCTTTCTTT.